These 31 T cell receptor beta chains came from one sample sequenced in a study of blood T cell repertoires in COVID-19. The table came from immunoSEQ multiplex PCR; TCRdb's copy has only in-frame clones and leaves some out. The sample records approximately 300,000 clones, 87% being singletons. The sample consisted of peripheral blood. The receptor source for this set is a woman aged 45-60 years who had recovered from COVID-19.

V gene TRBV18 combines with J gene TRBJ2-7; 11 bases align to TRBD2. Trimming at V came to 6 bases and at J to 2 bases, leaving 6 bases not matched to a gene. Germline loops: CDR1 KGHSH, CDR2 LQKENI. The CDR3 has 15 residues. The CDR3 loop reads CASSPGLAEAYEQYF. CDR3 DNA: TGTGCCAGCTCGCCGGGACTAGCGGAAGCCTACGAGCAGTACTTC.

The J gene is TRBJ1-5, the V gene TRBV5-1; TRBD1 aligns across 7 bases. The CDR3 consists of 15 residues. The germline CDR1 and CDR2 sequences are SGHRS and YFSETQ. The junction had 6 bases not matched to a gene; V was cut back by 0 bases and J by 6 bases. This chain's CDR3 is CASSLEGQQGQPQHF. The CDR3 nucleotides read TGCGCCAGCAGCTTGGAGGGACAGCAGGGTCAGCCCCAGCATTTT.

The chain joins TRBV9 to TRBJ1-1, with unresolved D. Germline V gene sequence: CDR1 SGDLS, CDR2 YYNGEE. The V gene lost 0 bases and the J gene lost 5 bases, with 14 bases spanning the gap. The CDR3 covers 15 residues. CDR3 loop: CASSVDPGWGTEAFF. The DNA for the CDR3 is TGTGCCAGCAGCGTAGATCCGGGATGGGGAACTGAAGCTTTCTTT.

V usage is TRBV2 and J usage is TRBJ1-5; maybe TRBD1 (5 bases). CDR1 and CDR2 (germline): SNHLY, FYNNEI. V was shortened by 4 bases and J by 6 bases, with 10 bases between the two germline ends. The CDR3 consists of 13 residues. CDR3 in DNA: TGTGCCAGCAGTGGGGGACTGAGTCAGCCCCAGCATTTT. This translates into CASSGGLSQPQHF.

The chain carries TRBV7-8 and TRBJ1-1; D ambiguous. Per germline, CDR1 SGHVS and CDR2 FQNEAQ. This CDR3 has 13 amino acids. Between the trimmed V and J ends, which lost 4 bases and 8 bases, there was a span of 14 bases. CDR3 coding DNA: TGTGCCAGCAGCTCGCGCGGGGAACCCGAAGCTTTCTTT. Translation gives CASSSRGEPEAFF.

The J gene is TRBJ2-3, the V gene TRBV19, with 8 bases matching TRBD1. V lost 7 bases to trimming and J lost 3 bases; unmatched junction nucleotides: 3. This CDR3 comprises 13 residues. Germline V gene sequence: CDR1 LNHDA, CDR2 SQIVND (reference sequence). CDR3 DNA: TGTGCCAGTACTGACAGGGGTACAGATACGCAGTATTTT. This codes for CASTDRGTDTQYF. The full variable domain, rest sourced from reference TRBV19 and TRBJ2-3, is DGGITQSPKYLFRKEGQNVTLSCEQNLNHDAMYWYRQDPGQGLRLIYYSQIVNDFQKGDIAEGYSVSREKKESFPLTVTSAQKNPTAFYLCASTDRGTDTQYFGPGTRLTVL.

This chain links TRBV6-2 or TRBV6-3 with TRBJ2-5; D may be TRBD1 (5 bases). The V end lost 2 bases, the J end lost 1 base, and 11 bases lay between the germline ends. The germline gives CDR1 MNHEY, CDR2 SVGEGT. The CDR3 consists of 15 residues. In DNA, the CDR3 is TGTGCCAGCAGTTACCCGATCGACAGCCAAGAGACCCAGTACTTC. Amino acid sequence: CASSYPIDSQETQYF.

The V gene is TRBV30, the J gene TRBJ2-6; D uncertain. Trimming removed 5 bases from V and 1 base from J, with 18 bases in between. The CDR3 is 17 residues long. Germline V CDR1 and CDR2: GTSNPN, SVGIG (reference sequence). Written as DNA, the CDR3 is TGTGCCTGGGGGCCCGGGTCGTCACGATCTGGGGCCAACGTCCTGACTTTC. Translating it yields CAWGPGSSRSGANVLTF. Filled out from reference TRBV30 and TRBJ2-6, the complete variable domain reads SQTIHQWPATLVQPVGSPLSLECTVEGTSNPNLYWYRQAAGRGLQLLFYSVGIGQISSEVPQNLSASRPQDRQFILSSKKLLLSDSGFYLCAWGPGSSRSGANVLTFGAGSRLTVL.

This clone was counted a single time. This sequence joins TRBV9 and TRBJ1-1, with 7 bases aligning to TRBD1. J was trimmed by 1 base and V by 7 bases; bases with no gene match: 4. Germline V CDR1 and CDR2: SGDLS, YYNGEE. The CDR3 consists of 13 residues. The CDR3 here is CASGNRGNTEAFF. The CDR3 coding sequence is TGTGCCAGCGGGAACAGGGGGAACACTGAAGCTTTCTTT.

The rearrangement uses TRBV19 and TRBJ1-2; perhaps TRBD1 as D (5 bases). Trimming took 6 bases from V and 5 from J, leaving 13 bases between them. CDR1 and CDR2 (germline): LNHDA, SQIVND (reference sequence). CDR3 length: 13 amino acids. CDR3 amino acids: CASRMDTSYGYTF. For the CDR3, the DNA is TGTGCCAGTAGGATGGACACGTCATATGGCTACACCTTC.

Concerning this clone: Distinct nucleotide sequences in the sample also encode this CDR3. The chain combines TRBV3-1 (or the pseudogene TRBV3-2) with TRBJ2-3; 11 bases fit TRBD2. V dropped 3 bases and J dropped 1; count of bases not matched to a gene: 0. From germline, CDR1 is LGHDT and CDR2 YNNKEL (reference sequence). CDR3 length equals 15 residues. CDR3 bases: TGTGCCAGCAGCCAGGGACTAGCGGGCACAGATACGCAGTATTTT. Encoded protein: CASSQGLAGTDTQYF.

The chain uses TRBV28 and TRBJ1-1; TRBD1 agrees at 9 bases. With 1 base clipped from V and 1 base from J, the junction kept 10 bases outside the gene matches. CDR1 is MDHEN, CDR2 SYDVKM, per germline. The CDR3 is made up of 18 amino acids. The CDR3 DNA reads TGTGCCAGCAGTTTATTCTCGAACAGGGGGCGGACGAACACTGAAGCTTTCTTT. This translates into CASSLFSNRGRTNTEAFF.

The CDR3: CASSQAGYTEAFF. The CDR3, as DNA: TGTGCCAGTAGTCAGGCGGGATACACTGAAGCTTTCTTT. The gene calls are TRBV19 and TRBJ1-1; D not certain. Germline V gene sequence: CDR1 LNHDA, CDR2 SQIVND (reference sequence). The ends were cut back, 5 bases at V and 3 bases at J, with 10 bases in the middle. The CDR3 contains 13 residues.

CDR3 DNA sequence: TGCGCCAGCAGCCTGGGACAGGTGGCTGAAGCTTTCTTT. It specifies CASSLGQVAEAFF. The chain links TRBV4-3 to TRBJ1-1; 8 bases are a match to TRBD1. Germline CDR1 is LGHNA and CDR2 is YSLEER. J lost 6 bases, V lost 4 bases, and 4 bases had no gene match. This CDR3 contains 13 residues.

The chain combines TRBV10-3 with TRBJ2-7, with D possibly matching TRBD2 (6 bases). V was shortened by 5 bases and J by 4 bases, with 15 bases between the two germline ends. Germline assignment: CDR1 ENHRY and CDR2 SYGVKD. The CDR3 extends over 14 amino acids. This CDR3 reads CAISPAGRYYEQYF. The DNA of the CDR3 is TGTGCCATCAGTCCAGCGGGTCGGTATTACGAGCAGTACTTC.

As to this clone: Within the sample, other DNA sequences also encode this same CDR3. This chain joins TRBV9 and TRBJ1-1, with unresolved D. The CDR3 has 13 residues. Per the germline V gene, CDR1 is SGDLS and CDR2 is YYNGEE. V gave up 0 bases and J gave up 0 bases, with 3 bases separating them. The CDR3: CASSVALNTEAFF. As DNA, the CDR3 is TGTGCCAGCAGCGTAGCCTTGAACACTGAAGCTTTCTTT.

The V and J genes are TRBV3-1 (or the pseudogene TRBV3-2) and TRBJ1-2; 8 bases agree with TRBD1. This CDR3 has 13 amino acids. The V gene's germline CDR1 is LGHDT and CDR2 YNNKEL (reference sequence). Germline trimming cut 4 bases from V and 4 bases from J; bases unmatched to any gene: 2. The CDR3 region has the DNA TGTGCCAGCAGCCCGACAGGGGTCTATGGCTACACCTTC. The encoded protein is CASSPTGVYGYTF.

The chain combines TRBV19 with TRBJ1-2; TRBD1 might be the D (5 bases). The germline V gene encodes CDR1 LNHDA and CDR2 SQIVND (reference sequence). Trimming left V 3 bases short and J 8 bases short, with 16 bases between. There are 14 residues in the CDR3. The CDR3 region has the DNA TGTGCCAGTAGTATTGGGGGGAGCACGGGCGGCTACACCTTC. It translates to CASSIGGSTGGYTF.

J is TRBJ1-2 and V is TRBV9; 9 nucleotides match TRBD1. The CDR3 runs 17 residues. Germline V gene lookup returns CDR1 SGDLS and CDR2 YYNGEE. Trimming removed 3 bases from V and 0 bases from J; junction bases left unmatched: 9. This chain's CDR3 is CASSGRNRGLTNYGYTF. The CDR3 DNA is TGTGCCAGCAGCGGACGAAACAGGGGGCTCACTAACTATGGCTACACCTTC.

The V gene is TRBV9, the J gene TRBJ2-5, with 7 bases aligning to TRBD1. V lost 0 bases and J lost 5; bases outside the gene matches: 10. Germline V gives CDR1 SGDLS, CDR2 YYNGEE. This CDR3 region has 16 residues. The DNA of the CDR3 is TGTGCCAGCAGCGTAGACCCGACAGGGACCGGCGAGACCCAGTACTTC. Translating gives CASSVDPTGTGETQYF.

This clone was seen only once. The gene calls are TRBV5-5 and TRBJ2-7; D may be TRBD2 (6 bases). V dropped 5 bases and J dropped 7 bases, with 19 bases sitting between them. The CDR3 covers 14 residues. The germline V gene encodes CDR1 SGHKS and CDR2 YYEKEE (reference sequence). In DNA form, the CDR3 reads TGTGCCAGCAGTCCCCGGGACCCCCGGGGGGAGCAGTACTTC. Protein sequence: CASSPRDPRGEQYF.

J is TRBJ2-1 and V is TRBV18; 9 nucleotides match TRBD1. The junction had 4 bases not matched to a gene; V was cut back by 4 bases and J by 0 bases. Germline V lookup: CDR1 KGHSH, CDR2 LQKENI. This CDR3 has 16 residues. The CDR3 DNA reads TGTGCCAGCTCACTAAGACAGGGGGACTCCTACAATGAGCAGTTCTTC. Protein: CASSLRQGDSYNEQFF.

V usage is TRBV19 and J usage is TRBJ2-3; the D gene is possibly TRBD2 (6 bases). CDR3 length: 13 residues. Germline assignment: CDR1 LNHDA and CDR2 SQIVND (reference sequence). Trimming pared 7 bases from V and 5 bases from J, leaving 13 bases between. CDR3 coding DNA: TGTGCCAGTACCTCGGGAGTCCAAGATACGCAGTATTTT. Translating it yields CASTSGVQDTQYF.

V is TRBV5-4 and J is TRBJ2-1; tentative D call: TRBD2 (6 bases). V shed 3 bases and J shed 2 bases, with 15 bases lying between them. The CDR3 runs to 16 residues. Germline V gene data show CDR1 as SGHNT and CDR2 as YYREEE (reference sequence). CDR3 in amino acids: CASSSGTPLTYNEQFF. The DNA of the CDR3 is TGTGCCAGCAGCTCTGGGACTCCTCTAACCTACAATGAGCAGTTCTTC.

The genes are TRBV2 and TRBJ2-5, with TRBD1 matching over 8 bases. CDR1 is SNHLY, CDR2 FYNNEI, per germline. The CDR3 is 17 amino acids. V gave up 2 bases and J gave up 2 bases; unmatched junction bases: 10. CDR3 bases: TGTGCCAGCAGTGAAAGAAGGGGGACAGGTATACAAGAGACCCAGTACTTC. Its protein is CASSERRGTGIQETQYF.

The rearrangement joins TRBV4-1 to TRBJ2-2; the match to TRBD2 covers 16 bases. From germline, CDR1 is MGHRA and CDR2 YSYEKL. J was trimmed by 2 bases and V by 4 bases; bases with no gene match: 7. There are 19 residues in the CDR3. DNA for the CDR3: TGCGCCAGCAGCCTCTTGGGACTAGCGGGGGGGCCCAACACCGGGGAGCTGTTTTTT. Translated: CASSLLGLAGGPNTGELFF.

This chain joins TRBV5-1 and TRBJ2-4, with D perhaps TRBD2 (6 bases). The length of the CDR3 is 17 residues. The V gene's germline CDR1 is SGHRS and CDR2 YFSETQ. Trimming removed 5 bases at V and 9 bases at J, with 27 bases between. The CDR3 DNA reads as TGCGCCAGCAGGGCACAGCCTGGATCCAAGTCAGCGGGCATTCAGTACTTC. Translating gives CASRAQPGSKSAGIQYF.

The rearrangement joins TRBV7-2 to TRBJ1-4; TRBD1 agrees at 7 bases. Trimming at V came to 1 base and at J to 5 bases, leaving 4 bases not matched to a gene. CDR1 is SGHTA, CDR2 FQGNSA, per germline. CDR3 length equals 15 residues. This chain's CDR3 is CASSLGGTANEKLFF. The CDR3 DNA sequence: TGTGCCAGCAGCTTAGGAGGGACAGCGAATGAAAAACTGTTTTTT.

The chain recombines TRBV4-3 with TRBJ2-7, with 12 bases that match TRBD2. CDR1 LGHNA and CDR2 YSLEER come from the germline V gene. The junction had 6 bases not matched to a gene; V was cut back by 3 bases and J by 6 bases. This CDR3 comprises 15 residues. The CDR3: CASSHETSGSFEQYF. The CDR3 nucleotides are TGCGCCAGCAGCCATGAGACTAGCGGGAGTTTCGAGCAGTACTTC.

The gene calls are TRBV2 and TRBJ2-5; 9 positions agree with TRBD1. Germline V lookup: CDR1 SNHLY, CDR2 FYNNEI. The CDR3 totals 14 residues. V was pared by 6 bases and J by 1 base, with 3 bases of the junction left unmatched. This chain's CDR3 is CASRQGAAQETQYF. DNA of the CDR3: TGTGCCAGCAGACAGGGGGCCGCCCAAGAGACCCAGTACTTC.

This sequence joins TRBV6-5 and TRBJ1-3, with 9 nucleotides matching TRBD1. The V gene end was trimmed by 7 bases and the J gene end by 2 bases; junction bases not matched to a gene: 6. This CDR3 is 15 amino acids long. Looked up from germline, CDR1 is MNHEY and CDR2 is SVGAGI. The CDR3: CASMGQGRAGNTIYF. For the CDR3, the DNA is TGTGCCAGCATGGGACAGGGAAGGGCTGGAAACACCATATATTTT.